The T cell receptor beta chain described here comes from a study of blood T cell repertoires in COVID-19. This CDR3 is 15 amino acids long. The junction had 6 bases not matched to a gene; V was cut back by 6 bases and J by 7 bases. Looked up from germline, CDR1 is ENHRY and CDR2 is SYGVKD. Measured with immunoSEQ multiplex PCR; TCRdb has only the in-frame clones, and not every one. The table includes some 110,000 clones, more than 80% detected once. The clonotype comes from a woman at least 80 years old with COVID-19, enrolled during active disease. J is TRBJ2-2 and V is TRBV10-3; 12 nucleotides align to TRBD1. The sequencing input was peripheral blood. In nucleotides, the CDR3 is TGTGCCATCAGGGGGACAGGGGGCATTAACGGGGAGCTGTTTTTT. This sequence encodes CAIRGTGGINGELFF.